One sample yielded the 6 T cell receptor beta chains listed below, sequenced in a study of T cell responses to AZD1222 COVID-19 vaccine. Produced via immunoSEQ multiplex PCR; TCRdb's table is partial and in-frame only. The table has about 130,000 clones, 87% seen once. Sample: peripheral blood, taken on day 0 of AZD1222 vaccination. The receptor set was obtained from an adult in good health.

The genes are TRBV21-1 and TRBJ1-2; no DNA check was done on the table's D call, TRBD1. TRBV21-1 corresponds to a pseudogene. This CDR3 is 13 amino acids long. The chain's CDR3 is CASIPDRSYGYTF. The CDR3, as DNA: TGTGCCAGCATCCCAGACAGAAGTTATGGCTACACCTTC.

The chain combines TRBV6-5 with TRBJ2-2; the match to TRBD2 covers 12 bases. Germline values: CDR1 MNHEY, CDR2 SVGAGI. The CDR3 consists of 15 residues. Trimming cost V 8 bases and J 1 base; bases outside gene matches: 2. CDR3 sequence reads: CASETSGGNTGELFF. The CDR3 region has the DNA TGTGCCAGCGAGACTAGCGGGGGGAACACCGGGGAGCTGTTTTTT.

This chain links TRBV19 with TRBJ1-2; 8 bases are shared with TRBD1. Germline CDR1 reads LNHDA; CDR2 reads SQIVND (reference sequence). The CDR3 spans 14 residues. V shed 5 bases, J shed 11 bases, and the junction held 13 bases outside the gene matches. CDR3 DNA: TGTGCCAGTAGTGACTGGGGGACAGGAGTCCCGTACACCTTC. It codes for CASSDWGTGVPYTF.

This clone was observed a single time. This rearrangement joins TRBV30 to TRBJ1-3, with D possibly being TRBD1 (6 bases). Trimming cost V 0 bases and J 5 bases, with 11 bases left between them. CDR1 and CDR2 (germline): GTSNPN, SVGIG (reference sequence). This CDR3 comprises 14 residues. Written as DNA, the CDR3 is TGTGCCTGGAGTGTATGGGACACTCGAAACACCATATATTTT. Translating gives CAWSVWDTRNTIYF.

The V call is TRBV27, the J call TRBJ2-1; 9 nucleotides line up with TRBD1. V lost 2 bases, J lost 3 bases, and 2 bases stayed unmatched. CDR3 length: 15 amino acids. CDR1 and CDR2 from the germline V gene are MNHEY and SMNVEV (reference sequence). The CDR3 region has the DNA TGTGCCAGCAGTTTAGGGACAGGGATCTACAATGAGCAGTTCTTC. This encodes CASSLGTGIYNEQFF.

This chain joins TRBV6-4 and TRBJ1-6, with no clear D. Germline lookup yields CDR1 MRHNA and CDR2 SNTAGT. The CDR3 covers 13 residues. V lost 3 bases, J lost 9 bases, and 9 bases lay in between. The CDR3 is CASSEEGRSPLHF. In DNA form, the CDR3 reads TGTGCCAGCAGTGAGGAAGGCCGTTCACCCCTCCACTTT.